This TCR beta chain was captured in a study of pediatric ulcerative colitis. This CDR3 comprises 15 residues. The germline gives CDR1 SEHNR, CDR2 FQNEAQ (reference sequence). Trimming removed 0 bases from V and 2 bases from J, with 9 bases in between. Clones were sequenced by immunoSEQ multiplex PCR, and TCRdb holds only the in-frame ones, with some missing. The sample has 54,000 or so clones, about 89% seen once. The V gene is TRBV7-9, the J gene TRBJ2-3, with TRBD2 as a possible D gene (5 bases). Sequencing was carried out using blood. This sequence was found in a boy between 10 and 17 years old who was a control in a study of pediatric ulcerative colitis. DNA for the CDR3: TGTGCCAGCAGCTTAGCGCCGGGATCCACAGATACGCAGTATTTT. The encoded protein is CASSLAPGSTDTQYF.